The 19 T cell receptor beta chains listed next were all sequenced from one sample in a study of beta chain features in type 1 diabetes. The sequenced template was cDNA made from the entire isolated RNA. Generated by immunoSEQ multiplex PCR, the TCRdb table keeps only in-frame clones and is missing some. The sample contains about 260,000 clones, about 70% of which appear only once. The sequenced sample was naive CD4+ T cells from blood. The receptors originated from a man aged 25-45 years in good health.

J is TRBJ2-1 and V is TRBV25-1; 8 bases match TRBD1. Looked up from germline, CDR1 is MGHDK and CDR2 is SYGVNS. There are 13 residues in the CDR3. The trim removed 6 bases at V and 9 bases at J, leaving 7 bases unmatched. The CDR3 loop reads CASRRTGPTEQFF. In DNA form, the CDR3 reads TGTGCCAGCAGGAGGACAGGGCCCACTGAGCAGTTCTTC.

This chain links TRBV11-2 with TRBJ2-7; 9 positions match TRBD2. The trim removed 0 bases at V and 3 bases at J, leaving 3 bases unmatched. Germline V gene sequence: CDR1 SGHAT, CDR2 FQNNGV. CDR3 size: 15 residues. In nucleotides, the CDR3 is TGTGCCAGCAGCTTAGAGGGGACTAGCAGCTACGAGCAGTACTTC. This gives the protein CASSLEGTSSYEQYF.

The rearrangement links TRBV10-3 to TRBJ2-7, with TRBD1 as a possible D gene (5 bases). CDR3 length: 14 residues. Looked up from germline, CDR1 is ENHRY and CDR2 is SYGVKD. Trimming took 2 bases from V and 0 from J, leaving 8 bases between them. The chain's CDR3 is CAISERTSSYEQYF. The CDR3 DNA reads as TGTGCCATCAGTGAGCGGACAAGCTCCTACGAGCAGTACTTC.

In nucleotides, the CDR3 is TGTGCCTGGAGTGCCTGGGGCGGGAACTATGGCTACACCTTC. It translates to CAWSAWGGNYGYTF. V gene TRBV30 combines with J gene TRBJ1-2, with TRBD1 as a possible D gene (5 bases). The CDR3 runs to 14 residues. CDR1 is GTSNPN, CDR2 SVGIG, per germline (reference sequence). Trimming removed 1 base at V and 2 bases at J, with 11 bases between.

The rearrangement links TRBV29-1 to TRBJ1-1; possible D gene TRBD1, 5 bases. Germline V CDR1 and CDR2: SQVTM, ANQGSEA. V was clipped by 6 bases and J by 3 bases, with 14 bases between them. This CDR3 region has 13 residues. DNA for the CDR3: TGCAGCGTAAGACAGAAGGGGCACACTGAAGCTTTCTTT. Protein product: CSVRQKGHTEAFF.

V and J are TRBV30 and TRBJ1-2; D is perhaps TRBD1 (5 bases). The germline V gene has CDR1 GTSNPN and CDR2 SVGIG (reference sequence). The CDR3 is 12 amino acids. The CDR3 here is CGGGATGYGYTF. The CDR3, as DNA: TGTGGCGGAGGGGCCACAGGCTATGGCTACACCTTC. The full variable domain, its missing parts supplied by reference TRBV30 and TRBJ1-2, is SQTIHQWPATLVQPVGSPLSLECTVEGTSNPNLYWYRQAAGRGLQLLFYSVGIGQISSEVPQNLSASRPQDRQFILSSKKLLLSDSGFYLCGGGATGYGYTFGSGTRLTVV.

The rearrangement uses TRBV30 and TRBJ1-2; D gene unclear. V lost 3 bases and J 9 bases, leaving 11 bases between the germline ends. CDR3 length: 11 residues. Germline V lookup: CDR1 GTSNPN, CDR2 SVGIG (reference sequence). The CDR3 nucleotides read TGTGCCTGGAGCCTTATAGGCCGCTACACCTTC. The encoded protein is CAWSLIGRYTF.

This chain connects TRBV5-1 to TRBJ1-1; D gene uncertain. Trimming took off 7 bases at V and 8 bases at J, with 3 bases between the two ends. The V gene's germline CDR1 is SGHRS and CDR2 YFSETQ. This CDR3 spans 8 amino acids. CDR3 loop: CASFEAFF. The CDR3 coding sequence is TGCGCCAGCTTCGAAGCTTTCTTT.

The chain has TRBV29-1 and TRBJ2-4; 7 bases are a match to TRBD2. V gave up 2 bases and J gave up 9 bases; unmatched junction bases: 7. The V gene's germline CDR1 is SQVTM and CDR2 ANQGSEA. The CDR3 totals 13 residues. CDR3 coding DNA: TGCAGCGTTGAACCCCCGGGGGGAATCATTCAGTACTTC. Translation: CSVEPPGGIIQYF.

Comments on this clone: This same CDR3 is encoded by further DNA sequences in the sample. This chain joins TRBV29-1 and TRBJ2-7, with 12 bases aligning to TRBD1. V shed 6 bases, J shed 3 bases, and the junction held 9 bases outside the gene matches. Germline loops: CDR1 SQVTM, CDR2 ANQGSEA. The CDR3 length is 15 residues. CDR3 residues: CSVRKGDRGLYEQYF. CDR3 sequence (DNA): TGCAGCGTACGGAAAGGGGACAGGGGGCTCTACGAGCAGTACTTC.

The chain couples TRBV23-1 to TRBJ2-7; D not certain. TRBV23-1 is designated an ORF whose function remains uncertain. This CDR3 contains 16 residues. V shed 1 base and J shed 3 bases, with 16 bases lying between them. The DNA of the CDR3 is TGCGCCAGCAGTCAATGGTCGGAGCCAGGAGACTACGAGCAGTACTTC. Residues: CASSQWSEPGDYEQYF.

The rearrangement uses TRBV9 and TRBJ2-3; 7 nucleotides align to TRBD2. The CDR3 loop spans 16 amino acids. Germline V lookup: CDR1 SGDLS, CDR2 YYNGEE. V shed 4 bases and J 2 bases; nucleotides not matched to a gene: 10. The CDR3 reads CASSNTPAGTTDTQYF. The CDR3 coding sequence is TGTGCCAGCAGCAACACCCCAGCGGGAACCACAGATACGCAGTATTTT.

In its sample, this clone was seen once. This chain connects TRBV5-1 to TRBJ2-7, with D perhaps TRBD1 (6 bases). CDR3 length: 14 amino acids. V was trimmed by 3 bases and J by 2 bases, leaving 12 bases between them. The germline CDR1 and CDR2 sequences are SGHRS and YFSETQ. CDR3 bases: TGCGCCAGCAGCTCCCTGACAGGACCCTACGAGCAGTACTTC. This sequence encodes CASSSLTGPYEQYF.

This clone was recorded a few times. This chain connects TRBV15 to TRBJ1-1; D is uncertain. This CDR3 contains 12 residues. In germline, CDR1 is LNHNV, CDR2 YYDKDF (reference sequence). Trimming removed 3 bases at V and 6 bases at J, with 8 bases between. DNA of the CDR3: TGTGCCACCAGCAGGTTAGCCTCTGAAGCTTTCTTT. Amino acid sequence: CATSRLASEAFF.

The V call is TRBV29-1, the J call TRBJ1-2; D gene unclear. From germline, CDR1 is SQVTM and CDR2 ANQGSEA. The V end lost 0 bases, the J end lost 5 bases, and 10 bases lay between the germline ends. This CDR3 comprises 13 residues. The CDR3, as DNA: TGCAGCGTTGAAGATCGAGGGTGGTATGGCTACACCTTC. This sequence encodes CSVEDRGWYGYTF.

The chain employs TRBV4-3 and TRBJ2-3, with D hard to call. CDR1 and CDR2 from the germline V gene are LGHNA and YSLEER. This CDR3 comprises 15 residues. V lost 0 bases and J lost 5, with 12 bases in between. The CDR3 DNA follows: TGCGCCAGCAGCCAAGAAGGCAGGATCCGAGATACGCAGTATTTT. This codes for CASSQEGRIRDTQYF.

V is TRBV6-6 and J is TRBJ2-5, with D possibly TRBD2 on 6 matching bases. Germline CDR1 and CDR2: MNHNY and SVGAGI (reference sequence). The germline V and J ends were trimmed by 2 bases and 3 bases, with 10 bases remaining between them. The CDR3 contains 14 residues. This chain's CDR3 is CASSYRGTEETQYF. The CDR3 DNA follows: TGTGCCAGCAGTTACCGCGGGACTGAAGAGACCCAGTACTTC.

J is TRBJ2-7 and V is TRBV6-5; D not resolved. Germline values: CDR1 MNHEY, CDR2 SVGAGI. V lost 6 bases and J 3 bases, leaving 12 bases between the germline ends. This CDR3 spans 13 amino acids. For the CDR3, the DNA is TGTGCCAGCAGGCAAAGGGTCGGCTACGAGCAGTACTTC. Translation: CASRQRVGYEQYF.

The rearrangement uses TRBV14 and TRBJ2-7, with 11 positions matching TRBD1. Trimming removed 1 base from V and 3 bases from J; junction bases left unmatched: 2. The CDR3 covers 15 residues. Germline lookup yields CDR1 SGHDN and CDR2 FVKESK. CDR3 DNA: TGTGCCAGCAGCCAAGGGACAGGGGGCTTCTACGAGCAGTACTTC. Protein: CASSQGTGGFYEQYF.